Listed here are 30 T cell receptor beta chains from one sample, sequenced in a study of shared clonotypes between healthy human individuals (dated by TCRdb to 2020 to 2022). Libraries were built with the immunoSEQ multiplex PCR assay. TCRdb took over this immuneACCESS table, retaining in-frame rearrangements with V and J assigned. Such tables are incomplete; in checked studies, under half of the missing clones stem from an unresolved V gene, and the remainder is unexplained. Present in this sample are hundreds of thousands of clones, just over 75% of which were seen just once. The top ten constitute about 11% of the sample. Sequenced: PBMCs. These receptors were collected from a woman between 35 and 50 years old in good health. Some clones in this sample may be carry-over from other donors' samples.

V usage is TRBV28 and J usage is TRBJ2-7; 11 bases are a match to TRBD2. V was clipped by 4 bases and J by 4 bases; unmatched bases: 9. The CDR3 length is 16 residues. Per the germline V gene, CDR1 is MDHEN and CDR2 is SYDVKM. The CDR3 region has the DNA TGTGCCAGCAGTTCACAAAAACTAGCGGGAGCTTACGAGCAGTACTTC. Its protein is CASSSQKLAGAYEQYF.

Note on this clone: This sequence is one base from a far larger clone and is likely a read error. The gene calls are TRBV27 and TRBJ2-1; no firm D call. The CDR3 length is 12 residues. Trimming left V 2 bases short and J 3 bases short, with 2 bases between. Germline V gene data show CDR1 as MNHEY and CDR2 as SMNVEV (reference sequence). The CDR3 DNA reads as TGTGCCAGCAGTTTAAACTACAATGAGCAGTTCTTC. Translation gives CASSLNYNEQFF.

This clone was picked up a small number of times. The V gene is TRBV4-1, the J gene TRBJ2-5; 11 bases map to TRBD2. CDR1 and CDR2 (germline): MGHRA, YSYEKL. The trim removed 4 bases at V and 3 bases at J, leaving 7 bases unmatched. The CDR3 sequence is 16 residues long. The CDR3 here is CASSLRLAGKEETQYF. CDR3 in DNA: TGCGCCAGCAGCCTCCGACTAGCGGGAAAAGAAGAGACCCAGTACTTC.

The chain couples TRBV2 to TRBJ2-6; perhaps TRBD1 as D (6 bases). The V gene's germline CDR1 is SNHLY and CDR2 FYNNEI. V lost 9 bases, J lost 1 base, and 10 bases lay in between. This CDR3 is built from 14 residues. The CDR3 reads CARRTASGANVLTF. CDR3 coding DNA: TGTGCCAGACGGACAGCTTCTGGGGCCAACGTCCTGACTTTC. The entire variable domain, with the rest obtained from reference TRBV2 and TRBJ2-6, is as follows: EPEVTQTPSHQVTQMGQEVILRCVPISNHLYFYWYRQILGQKVEFLVSFYNNEISEKSEIFDDQFSVERPDGSNFTLKIRSTKLEDSAMYFCARRTASGANVLTFGAGSRLTVL.

The V call is TRBV28, the J call TRBJ2-7, with no clear D. Germline loops: CDR1 MDHEN, CDR2 SYDVKM. Trimming took 4 bases from V and 1 from J, leaving 11 bases between them. This CDR3 is 14 amino acids long. The CDR3 sequence: CASSSPAGSYEQYF. The CDR3 coding sequence is TGTGCCAGCAGTTCCCCCGCAGGATCCTACGAGCAGTACTTC.

The chain employs TRBV5-1 and TRBJ1-2; no reliable D call. Trimming pared 4 bases from V and 0 bases from J, leaving 16 bases between. CDR1 and CDR2 from the germline V gene are SGHRS and YFSETQ. CDR3 size: 16 residues. The CDR3 protein is CASSPPPTQANYGYTF. The CDR3 region has the DNA TGCGCCAGCAGCCCCCCTCCGACACAAGCTAACTATGGCTACACCTTC.

CDR3 nucleotide sequence: TGTGCCAGCAGCTTGGGGCTAGGCGTGCACTACGAGCAGTACTTC. Amino acid sequence: CASSLGLGVHYEQYF. The V and J genes are TRBV5-4 and TRBJ2-7; D is undetermined. Germline assignment: CDR1 SGHNT and CDR2 YYREEE (reference sequence). This CDR3 contains 15 residues. The ends were cut back, 0 bases at V and 3 bases at J, with 13 bases in the middle.

The chain has TRBV19 and TRBJ2-2; 9 nucleotides match TRBD1. Germline trimming cut 1 base from V and 5 bases from J; bases unmatched to any gene: 8. The CDR3 spans 17 residues. Germline-derived CDR1 and CDR2 are LNHDA and SQIVND (reference sequence). Here the CDR3 DNA reads TGTGCCAGTAGTATAGTTGCGGGACAGGGTCAAACCGGGGAGCTGTTTTTT. This encodes CASSIVAGQGQTGELFF.

As to this clone: Additional DNA sequences in this sample encode the identical CDR3. The genes are TRBV19 and TRBJ2-5; no clear D. Germline CDR1 LNHDA, CDR2 SQIVND (reference sequence). V lost 3 bases, J lost 2 bases, and 7 bases lay in between. The CDR3 runs 13 residues. The CDR3 region has the DNA TGTGCCAGTAGTATTGTTGTGCAAGAGACCCAGTACTTC. Its translation is CASSIVVQETQYF.

This clone was picked up one time. This chain uses TRBV15 with TRBJ1-5; D gene ambiguous. The CDR3 consists of 16 residues. Per germline, CDR1 LNHNV and CDR2 YYDKDF (reference sequence). Trimming stripped 0 bases from V and 0 bases from J, with 9 bases between. The CDR3 sequence is CATSRDSIPSNQPQHF. The CDR3 coding sequence is TGTGCCACCAGCAGAGATAGTATCCCTAGCAATCAGCCCCAGCATTTT.

This clone was observed a handful of times. This CDR3 is also generated by other DNA sequences in the sample. This chain connects TRBV5-1 to TRBJ2-2; D possibly matches TRBD1 or TRBD2 (5 bases each). Germline V gene data show CDR1 as SGHRS and CDR2 as YFSETQ. The length of the CDR3 is 15 residues. V was clipped by 7 bases and J by 4 bases, with 17 bases between them. The CDR3 protein is CASSVGLAITGELFF. CDR3 sequence (DNA): TGCGCCAGCTCTGTGGGGCTAGCTATCACCGGGGAGCTGTTTTTT.

Here the CDR3 DNA reads TGTGCCAGCAGCTTATGGGATTACCAAGAGACCCAGTACTTC. Translation gives CASSLWDYQETQYF. The chain uses TRBV7-9 and TRBJ2-5, with unresolved D. CDR3 size: 14 residues. Germline-derived CDR1 and CDR2 are SEHNR and FQNEAQ (reference sequence). V lost 2 bases and J lost 0, with 7 bases in between. Variable domain in full (rest from reference TRBV7-9 and TRBJ2-5): DTGVSQNPRHKITKRGQNVTFRCDPISEHNRLYWYRQTLGQGPEFLTYFQNEAQLEKSRLLSDRFSAERPKGSFSTLEIQRTEQGDSAMYLCASSLWDYQETQYFGPGTRLLVL.

This chain uses TRBV18 with TRBJ2-5, with 7 bases aligning to TRBD2. CDR1 and CDR2 (germline): KGHSH, LQKENI. V lost 0 bases and J lost 5; bases outside the gene matches: 6. The CDR3 consists of 15 residues. Written as DNA, the CDR3 is TGTGCCAGCTCACCACCGGGAGGGAGGCGGGAGACCCAGTACTTC. Residues: CASSPPGGRRETQYF.

The chain links TRBV7-3 to TRBJ1-1; no definite D call. This CDR3 spans 11 amino acids. With 6 bases removed from V and 7 bases from J, the gap between germline ends came to 9 bases. Germline CDR1 is SGHTA and CDR2 is FQGTGA. Here the CDR3 reads CASRARGEAFF. Written as DNA, the CDR3 is TGTGCCAGCAGGGCTAGAGGTGAAGCTTTCTTT.

CDR3: CASSAWTAEAFF. CDR3 bases: TGTGCCAGCAGTGCTTGGACGGCTGAAGCTTTCTTT. The chain employs TRBV6-1 and TRBJ1-1; D not certain. The ends were cut back, 4 bases at V and 6 bases at J, with 9 bases in the middle. The germline V gene has CDR1 MNHNS and CDR2 SASEGT. The CDR3 has 12 residues.

DNA for the CDR3: TGCGCCAGCAGCCCAGGACTAGCGGGAGCCGCCTACGAGCAGTACTTC. This gives the protein CASSPGLAGAAYEQYF. The V gene is TRBV4-3, the J gene TRBJ2-7; 13 nucleotides agree with TRBD2. The germline V gene has CDR1 LGHNA and CDR2 YSLEER. The CDR3 sequence is 16 residues long. Trimming cost V 4 bases and J 2 bases; bases outside gene matches: 5.

The CDR3 spells CASREAGTDTQYF. DNA of the CDR3: TGTGCCAGCAGGGAAGCGGGAACAGATACGCAGTATTTT. This sequence joins TRBV28 and TRBJ2-3, with 7 bases matching TRBD2. Germline lookup yields CDR1 MDHEN and CDR2 SYDVKM. J was trimmed by 3 bases and V by 6 bases; bases with no gene match: 3. This CDR3 is built from 13 residues.

The chain uses TRBV7-2 and TRBJ1-1, with D unresolved. Germline V gene sequence: CDR1 SGHTA, CDR2 FQGNSA. The CDR3 totals 14 residues. V lost 0 bases and J 7 bases, leaving 12 bases between the germline ends. The CDR3 spells CASSLARLGSEAFF. CDR3 sequence (DNA): TGTGCCAGCAGCTTAGCTAGGTTGGGAAGTGAAGCTTTCTTT.

CDR3 sequence reads: CATSRDRGTGDEKLFF. The CDR3 DNA reads as TGTGCCACCAGCAGAGATCGCGGGACAGGGGATGAAAAACTGTTTTTT. V and J are TRBV15 and TRBJ1-4; 10 positions match TRBD1. The J segment lost 6 bases and the V segment lost 0 bases, leaving 4 bases of the junction unmatched. There are 16 residues in the CDR3. CDR1 is LNHNV, CDR2 YYDKDF, per germline (reference sequence).

The V and J genes are TRBV7-8 and TRBJ2-7; 9 nucleotides agree with TRBD1. The V gene's germline CDR1 is SGHVS and CDR2 FQNEAQ. The J segment lost 4 bases and the V segment lost 5 bases, leaving 6 bases of the junction unmatched. CDR3 length: 14 residues. The CDR3 is CASSPRTGEYEQYF. Here the CDR3 DNA reads TGTGCCAGCAGCCCCCGGACAGGGGAGTACGAGCAGTACTTC.

Here the CDR3 DNA reads TGCAGTGCTAGAGAGTACGAGCAGTACTTC. The encoded protein is CSAREYEQYF. V gene TRBV20-1 combines with J gene TRBJ2-7; D remains unclear. CDR3 length equals 10 residues. Trimming cost V 0 bases and J 4 bases, with 1 base left between them. In germline, CDR1 is DFQATT, CDR2 SNEGSKA (reference sequence).

The chain combines TRBV11-3 with TRBJ2-1; TRBD1 might be the D (6 bases). Trimming removed 1 base from V and 9 bases from J, with 13 bases in between. Per germline, CDR1 SGHNT and CDR2 YENEEA. The CDR3 totals 14 residues. CDR3 coding DNA: TGTGCCAGCAGCTTAGGGCAGCGAGGGGGTGAGCAGTTCTTC. Protein: CASSLGQRGGEQFF. Looking up the rest from reference TRBV11-3 and TRBJ2-1 gives the full variable domain: EAGVVQSPRYKIIEKKQPVAFWCNPISGHNTLYWYLQNLGQGPELLIRYENEEAVDDSQLPKDRFSAERLKGVDSTLKIQPAELGDSAVYLCASSLGQRGGEQFFGPGTRLTVL.

The CDR3 DNA reads TGCAGCGTTGGTCGGGACAGCCCCAGGGAAGCTTTCTTT. This translates into CSVGRDSPREAFF. The V gene is TRBV29-1, the J gene TRBJ1-1, with 7 bases aligning to TRBD1. The ends lost 4 bases at V and 8 bases at J; junction bases unmatched: 10. This CDR3 is built from 13 residues. Germline V gene sequence: CDR1 SQVTM, CDR2 ANQGSEA.

The chain is built from TRBV7-6 and TRBJ2-1; possibly TRBD2 for D (6 bases). The CDR3 has 14 residues. The V and J ends lost 5 bases and 9 bases respectively, with 17 bases between them. Per the germline V gene, CDR1 is SGHVS and CDR2 is FNYEAQ. This CDR3 reads CASSRGTTTAEQFF. CDR3 bases: TGTGCCAGCAGCCGCGGGACGACAACGGCTGAGCAGTTCTTC.

The chain joins TRBV19 to TRBJ2-2; 9 bases match TRBD1. Germline V gene data show CDR1 as LNHDA and CDR2 as SQIVND (reference sequence). The ends lost 5 bases at V and 4 bases at J; junction bases unmatched: 11. The CDR3 has 17 residues. CDR3 bases: TGTGCCAGTAGTCCGCAGGGGACAGGGCCGAGCACCGGGGAGCTGTTTTTT. This sequence encodes CASSPQGTGPSTGELFF.

Worth noting for this clone: This may stem from a read error, because a much larger clone lies one nucleotide away. The chain carries TRBV30 and TRBJ2-7, with TRBD1 matching 10 bases. This CDR3 contains 12 residues. In germline, CDR1 is GTSNPN, CDR2 SVGIG (reference sequence). The junction had 6 bases not matched to a gene; V was cut back by 8 bases and J by 5 bases. The CDR3 reads CALGQGRDEQYF. The CDR3 region has the DNA TGTGCCCTGGGACAGGGGAGGGACGAGCAGTACTTC.

The V and J genes are TRBV5-1 and TRBJ2-7; 7 bases line up with TRBD2. J gave up 3 bases and V 4 bases, and 10 bases lay outside the gene matches. The CDR3 has 15 amino acids. Germline values: CDR1 SGHRS, CDR2 YFSETQ. Here the CDR3 reads CASSTGGTLSYEQYF. CDR3 coding DNA: TGCGCCAGCAGCACCGGGGGGACCTTAAGCTACGAGCAGTACTTC.

DNA of the CDR3: TGTGCCAGCAGCTTAGGGGCCCGGAGGAGGGGTGATACGCAGTATTTT. Translating it yields CASSLGARRRGDTQYF. This chain joins TRBV7-8 and TRBJ2-3; D is possibly TRBD2 (6 bases). This CDR3 spans 16 amino acids. The germline V gene has CDR1 SGHVS and CDR2 FQNEAQ. With 1 base removed from V and 6 bases from J, the gap between germline ends came to 17 bases.

The chain links TRBV5-4 to TRBJ2-7; either TRBD1 or TRBD2 may supply D (5 bases each). CDR1 and CDR2 (germline): SGHNT, YYREEE (reference sequence). The length of the CDR3 is 13 residues. V shed 2 bases and J shed 6 bases, with 12 bases lying between them. This CDR3 reads CASSFGGVGEQYF. The CDR3 region has the DNA TGTGCCAGCAGCTTTGGGGGAGTGGGCGAGCAGTACTTC. Full variable domain (missing parts from reference TRBV5-4 and TRBJ2-7): ETGVTQSPTHLIKTRGQQVTLRCSSQSGHNTVSWYQQALGQGPQFIFQYYREEENGRGNFPPRFSGLQFPNYSSELNVNALELDDSALYLCASSFGGVGEQYFGPGTRLTVT.

The chain carries TRBV10-3 and TRBJ2-2; TRBD2 matches 10 bases. V lost 0 bases to trimming and J lost 5 bases; unmatched junction nucleotides: 0. Germline-derived CDR1 and CDR2 are ENHRY and SYGVKD. The CDR3 length is 15 residues. The CDR3 coding sequence is TGTGCCATCAGTGAGTCGACTAGCGGGACCGGGGAGCTGTTTTTT. It yields the protein CAISESTSGTGELFF.